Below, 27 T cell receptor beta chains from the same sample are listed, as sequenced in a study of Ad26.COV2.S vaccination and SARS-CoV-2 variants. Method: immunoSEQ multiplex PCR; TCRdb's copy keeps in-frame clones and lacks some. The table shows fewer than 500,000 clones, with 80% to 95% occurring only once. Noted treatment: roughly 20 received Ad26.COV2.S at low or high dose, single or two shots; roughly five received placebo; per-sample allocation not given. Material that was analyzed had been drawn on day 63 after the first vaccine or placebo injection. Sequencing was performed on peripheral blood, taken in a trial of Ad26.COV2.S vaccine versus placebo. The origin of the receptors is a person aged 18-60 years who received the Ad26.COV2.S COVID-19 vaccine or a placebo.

The CDR3 DNA reads as TGTGCCAGCAGGTCTTCGACAGGCACCGGGGAGCTGTTTTTT. Residues: CASRSSTGTGELFF. The V gene is TRBV7-3, the J gene TRBJ2-2, with D possibly matching TRBD1 (6 bases). The CDR3 contains 14 residues. Germline V gene lookup returns CDR1 SGHTA and CDR2 FQGTGA. Trimming pared 6 bases from V and 4 bases from J, leaving 12 bases between.

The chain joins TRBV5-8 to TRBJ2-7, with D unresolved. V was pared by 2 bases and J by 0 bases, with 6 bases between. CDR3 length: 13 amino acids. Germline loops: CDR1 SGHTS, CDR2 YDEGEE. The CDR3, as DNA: TGTGCCAGCAGCTTAGGAGTCTCCTACGAGCAGTACTTC. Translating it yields CASSLGVSYEQYF.

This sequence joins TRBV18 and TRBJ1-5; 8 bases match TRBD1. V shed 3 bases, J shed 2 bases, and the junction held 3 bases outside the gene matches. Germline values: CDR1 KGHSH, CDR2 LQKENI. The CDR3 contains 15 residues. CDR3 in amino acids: CASSPIQGGNQPQHF. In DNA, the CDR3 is TGTGCCAGCTCACCGATACAGGGGGGCAATCAGCCCCAGCATTTT.

The CDR3 spells CAWRLSGATDTQYF. The CDR3 coding sequence is TGTGCCTGGAGACTAAGCGGGGCCACAGATACGCAGTATTTT. The rearrangement uses TRBV30 and TRBJ2-3, with 7 positions matching TRBD2. The CDR3 loop spans 14 amino acids. Trimming cost V 3 bases and J 2 bases; bases outside gene matches: 5. CDR1 is GTSNPN, CDR2 SVGIG, per germline (reference sequence). The complete variable domain, with remaining parts taken from reference TRBV30 and TRBJ2-3, reads SQTIHQWPATLVQPVGSPLSLECTVEGTSNPNLYWYRQAAGRGLQLLFYSVGIGQISSEVPQNLSASRPQDRQFILSSKKLLLSDSGFYLCAWRLSGATDTQYFGPGTRLTVL.

The CDR3 region is CASSYATRGGTEAFF. CDR3 in DNA: TGTGCCAGCAGTTACGCGACCCGGGGAGGGACTGAAGCTTTCTTT. The chain couples TRBV6-2 or TRBV6-3 to TRBJ1-1; D uncertain. The length of the CDR3 is 15 residues. Germline V gene lookup returns CDR1 MNHEY and CDR2 SVGEGT. V shed 2 bases and J shed 5 bases, with 15 bases lying between them.

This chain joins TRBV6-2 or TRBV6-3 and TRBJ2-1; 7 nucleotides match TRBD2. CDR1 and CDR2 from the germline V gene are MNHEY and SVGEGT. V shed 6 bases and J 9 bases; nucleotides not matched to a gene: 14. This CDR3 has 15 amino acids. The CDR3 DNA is TGTGCCAGCAGCCGAAACCTACTAGCGAGGGGTGAGCAGTTCTTC. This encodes CASSRNLLARGEQFF.

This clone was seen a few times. CDR3: CASSQESALSNQPQHF. For the CDR3, the DNA is TGCGCCAGCAGCCAAGAGTCGGCGCTTAGCAATCAGCCCCAGCATTTT. The chain joins TRBV4-1 to TRBJ1-5, with D hard to call. The CDR3 sequence is 16 residues long. V shed 0 bases and J shed 0 bases, with 9 bases lying between them. Germline CDR1 reads MGHRA; CDR2 reads YSYEKL.

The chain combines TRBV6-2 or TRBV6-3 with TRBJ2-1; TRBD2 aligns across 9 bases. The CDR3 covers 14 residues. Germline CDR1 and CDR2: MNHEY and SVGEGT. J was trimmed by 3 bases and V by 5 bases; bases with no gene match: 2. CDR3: CASSLAGSYNEQFF. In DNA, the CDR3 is TGTGCCAGCAGTCTAGCGGGAAGCTACAATGAGCAGTTCTTC.

The CDR3 DNA reads as TGTGCCAGCAGTTCAAACGACTACGAGCAGTACTTC. This sequence encodes CASSSNDYEQYF. The chain employs TRBV12-3 or TRBV12-4 and TRBJ2-7; no clear D. V was trimmed by 4 bases and J by 3 bases, leaving 7 bases between them. There are 12 residues in the CDR3.

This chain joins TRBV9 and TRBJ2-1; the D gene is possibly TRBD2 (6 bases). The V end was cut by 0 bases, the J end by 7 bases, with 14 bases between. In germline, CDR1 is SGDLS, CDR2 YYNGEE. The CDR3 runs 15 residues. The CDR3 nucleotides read TGTGCCAGCAGCGTAGGGGCGGGACTGCCTAATGAGCAGTTCTTC. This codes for CASSVGAGLPNEQFF.

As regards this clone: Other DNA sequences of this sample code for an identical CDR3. The CDR3 spells CASSVGQGITEAFF. The CDR3 DNA follows: TGTGCCAGCAGCGTAGGACAGGGGATCACTGAAGCTTTCTTT. The chain combines TRBV9 with TRBJ1-1, with 8 nucleotides matching TRBD1. The germline gives CDR1 SGDLS, CDR2 YYNGEE. CDR3 length: 14 residues. The V and J ends lost 0 bases and 4 bases, in that order; junction bases with no gene match: 2. Looking up the rest from reference TRBV9 and TRBJ1-1 gives the full variable domain: DSGVTQTPKHLITATGQRVTLRCSPRSGDLSVYWYQQSLDQGLQFLIQYYNGEERAKGNILERFSAQQFPDLHSELNLSSLELGDSALYFCASSVGQGITEAFFGQGTRLTVV.

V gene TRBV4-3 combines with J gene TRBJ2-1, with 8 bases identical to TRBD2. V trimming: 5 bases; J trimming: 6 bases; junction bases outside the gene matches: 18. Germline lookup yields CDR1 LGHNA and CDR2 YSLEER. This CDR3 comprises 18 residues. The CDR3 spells CASSFTSSAGVKVNEQFF. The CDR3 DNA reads TGCGCCAGCAGCTTTACTTCCTCAGCGGGAGTGAAGGTCAATGAGCAGTTCTTC.

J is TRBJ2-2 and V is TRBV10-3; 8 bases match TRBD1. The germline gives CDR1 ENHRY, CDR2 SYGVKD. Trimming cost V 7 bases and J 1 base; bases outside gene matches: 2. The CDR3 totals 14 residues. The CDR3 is CAIKGTGNTGELFF. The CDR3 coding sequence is TGTGCCATCAAGGGGACAGGGAACACCGGGGAGCTGTTTTTT.

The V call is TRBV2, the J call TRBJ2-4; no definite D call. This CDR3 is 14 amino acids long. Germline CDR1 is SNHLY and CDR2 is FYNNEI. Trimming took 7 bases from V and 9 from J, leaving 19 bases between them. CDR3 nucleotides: TGTGCCAGCACCGACCTGCGCTCGTTTGGCATTCAGTACTTC. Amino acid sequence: CASTDLRSFGIQYF.

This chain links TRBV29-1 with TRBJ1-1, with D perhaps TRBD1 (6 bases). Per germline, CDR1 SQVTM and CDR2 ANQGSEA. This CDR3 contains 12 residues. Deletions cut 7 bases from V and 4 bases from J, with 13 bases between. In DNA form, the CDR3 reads TGCAGCGCCGTGACAGGAATCACTGAAGCTTTCTTT. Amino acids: CSAVTGITEAFF. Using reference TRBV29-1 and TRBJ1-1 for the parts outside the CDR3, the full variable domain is SAVISQKPSRDICQRGTSLTIQCQVDSQVTMMFWYRQQPGQSLTLIATANQGSEATYESGFVIDKFPISRPNLTFSTLTVSNMSPEDSSIYLCSAVTGITEAFFGQGTRLTVV.

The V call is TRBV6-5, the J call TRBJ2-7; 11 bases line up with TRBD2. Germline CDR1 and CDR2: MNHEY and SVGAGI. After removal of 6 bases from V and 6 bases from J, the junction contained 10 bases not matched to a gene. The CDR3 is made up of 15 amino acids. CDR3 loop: CASRDLSGRGSEQYF. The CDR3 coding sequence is TGTGCCAGCAGAGACCTTAGCGGGAGGGGTTCCGAGCAGTACTTC.

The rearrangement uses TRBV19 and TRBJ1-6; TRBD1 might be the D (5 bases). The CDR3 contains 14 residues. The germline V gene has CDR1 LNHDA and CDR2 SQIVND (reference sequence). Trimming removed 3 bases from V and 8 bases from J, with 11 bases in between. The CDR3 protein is CASSITGVDSPLHF. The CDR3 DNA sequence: TGTGCCAGTAGTATTACGGGGGTTGATTCACCCCTCCACTTT. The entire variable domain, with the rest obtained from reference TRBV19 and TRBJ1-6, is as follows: DGGITQSPKYLFRKEGQNVTLSCEQNLNHDAMYWYRQDPGQGLRLIYYSQIVNDFQKGDIAEGYSVSREKKESFPLTVTSAQKNPTAFYLCASSITGVDSPLHFGNGTRLTVT.

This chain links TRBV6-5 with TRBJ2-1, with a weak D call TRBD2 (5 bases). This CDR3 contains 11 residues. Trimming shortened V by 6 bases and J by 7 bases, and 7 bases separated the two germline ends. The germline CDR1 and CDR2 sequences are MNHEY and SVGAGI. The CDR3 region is CASSRRNEQFF. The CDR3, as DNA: TGTGCCAGCAGCCGGAGGAATGAGCAGTTCTTC.

CDR3 bases: TGTGCCAGTAACAGGGTGAGTGGAGGCTACACCTTC. Its translation is CASNRVSGGYTF. This rearrangement joins TRBV19 to TRBJ1-2; D might be TRBD1 (6 bases). Germline CDR1 and CDR2: LNHDA and SQIVND (reference sequence). Trimming left V 7 bases short and J 8 bases short, with 14 bases between. The CDR3 is 12 amino acids.

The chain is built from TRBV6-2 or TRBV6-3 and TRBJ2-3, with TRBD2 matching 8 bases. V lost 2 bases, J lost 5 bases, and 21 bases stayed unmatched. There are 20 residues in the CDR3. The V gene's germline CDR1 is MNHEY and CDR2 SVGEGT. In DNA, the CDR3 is TGTGCCAGCAGTTACCCTTGGGCCTCGTGGGTAGCGGGACGTGAAGATACGCAGTATTTT. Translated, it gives CASSYPWASWVAGREDTQYF.

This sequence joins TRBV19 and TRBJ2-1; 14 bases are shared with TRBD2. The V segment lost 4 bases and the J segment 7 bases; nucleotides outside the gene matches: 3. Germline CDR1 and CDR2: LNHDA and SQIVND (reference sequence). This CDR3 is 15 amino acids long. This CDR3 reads CASSNRLAGGNEQFF. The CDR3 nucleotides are TGTGCCAGTAGTAATCGACTAGCGGGAGGGAATGAGCAGTTCTTC.

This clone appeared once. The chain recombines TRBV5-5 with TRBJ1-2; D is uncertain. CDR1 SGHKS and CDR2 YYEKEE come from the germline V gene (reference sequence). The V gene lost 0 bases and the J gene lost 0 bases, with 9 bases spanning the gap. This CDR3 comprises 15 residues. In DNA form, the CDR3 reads TGTGCCAGCAGCTTGGAGGCACACTCTAACTATGGCTACACCTTC. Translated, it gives CASSLEAHSNYGYTF.

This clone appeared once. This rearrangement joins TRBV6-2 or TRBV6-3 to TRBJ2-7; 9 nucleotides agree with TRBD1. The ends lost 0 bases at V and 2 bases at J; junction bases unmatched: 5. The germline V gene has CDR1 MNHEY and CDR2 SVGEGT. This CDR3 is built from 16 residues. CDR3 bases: TGTGCCAGCAGTTACTCCCGGGACAGGGTCACCTACGAGCAGTACTTC. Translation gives CASSYSRDRVTYEQYF.

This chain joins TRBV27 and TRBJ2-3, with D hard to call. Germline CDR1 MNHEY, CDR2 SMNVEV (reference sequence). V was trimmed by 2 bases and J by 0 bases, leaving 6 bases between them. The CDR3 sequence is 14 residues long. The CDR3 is CASSLTLSTDTQYF. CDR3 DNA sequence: TGTGCCAGCAGTTTAACCCTCAGCACAGATACGCAGTATTTT.

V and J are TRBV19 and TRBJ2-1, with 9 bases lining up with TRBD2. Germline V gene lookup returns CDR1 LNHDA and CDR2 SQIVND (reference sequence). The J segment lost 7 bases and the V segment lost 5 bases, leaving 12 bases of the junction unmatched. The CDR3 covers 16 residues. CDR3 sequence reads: CASSRVSGSRSNEQFF. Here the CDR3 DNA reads TGTGCCAGTAGTCGGGTTAGCGGGAGTCGGTCAAATGAGCAGTTCTTC.

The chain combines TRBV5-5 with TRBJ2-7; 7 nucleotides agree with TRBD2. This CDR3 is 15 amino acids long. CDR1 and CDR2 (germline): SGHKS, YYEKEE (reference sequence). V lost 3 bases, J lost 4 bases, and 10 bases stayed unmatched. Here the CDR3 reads CASSSDPRAGYEQYF. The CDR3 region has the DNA TGTGCCAGCAGCTCGGACCCGAGAGCGGGGTACGAGCAGTACTTC.

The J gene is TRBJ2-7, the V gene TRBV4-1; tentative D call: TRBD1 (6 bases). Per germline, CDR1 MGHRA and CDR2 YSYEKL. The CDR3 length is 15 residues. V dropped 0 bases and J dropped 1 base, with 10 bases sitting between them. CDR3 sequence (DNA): TGCGCCAGCAGCCAAGAACAGGGTGGATCCTACGAGCAGTACTTC. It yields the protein CASSQEQGGSYEQYF.